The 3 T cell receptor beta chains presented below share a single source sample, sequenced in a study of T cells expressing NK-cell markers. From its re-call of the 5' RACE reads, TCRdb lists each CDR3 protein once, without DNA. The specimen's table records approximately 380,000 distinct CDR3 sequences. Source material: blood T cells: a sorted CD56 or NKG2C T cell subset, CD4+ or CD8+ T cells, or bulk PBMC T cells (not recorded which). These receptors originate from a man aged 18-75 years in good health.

This CDR3 is CASSFARNQPQHF. V is TRBV27 and J is TRBJ1-5. Germline V gene lookup returns CDR1 MNHEY and CDR2 SMNVEV (reference sequence). The CDR3 is 13 residues long.

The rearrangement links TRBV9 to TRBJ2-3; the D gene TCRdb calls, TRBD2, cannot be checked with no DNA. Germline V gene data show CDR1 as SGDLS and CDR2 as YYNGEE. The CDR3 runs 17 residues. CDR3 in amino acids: CASSAICGGAITDTQYF.

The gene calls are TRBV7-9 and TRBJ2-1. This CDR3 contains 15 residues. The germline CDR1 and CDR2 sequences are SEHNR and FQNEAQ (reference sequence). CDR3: CASSLVPDIYNEQFF.